The TCR beta chain under discussion was sequenced for a study of T cell repertoires in cytomegalovirus infection. Comments on this clonotype: Its antigen is unidentified.

TCRdb itself ran the reads through MiXCR, one entry per CDR3 protein. The sample includes 900,000 to 950,000 distinct CDR3 sequences, approximately 30% seen only once; the top ten take 10% to 15%. The germline V gene encodes CDR1 MNHGY and CDR2 SAAAGT. The length of the CDR3 is 13 residues. The V gene lost 7 bases and the J gene lost 4 bases, with 14 bases spanning the gap. Material: cultured CD8+ T cells from PBMCs, obtained from culture after CMV antigen stimulation. The chain links TRBV6-8 to TRBJ2-7; TRBD2 is a possible D gene (5 bases). The clonotype comes from a human donor in good health (CMV status not recorded). Some clones in this sample may be carry-over from other donors' samples. CDR3 nucleotide sequence: TGTGCCAGCAAGGTAGGAGGAATGTACGAGCAGTACTTC. Its translation is CASKVGGMYEQYF.